The T cell receptor (beta chain) under discussion was sequenced for a study of shared clonotypes between healthy human individuals. Whole-study findings and limits: It was only blood that was sampled, and tissue repertoires likely differ.

CD45RO-negative cells were positively selected for CCR7, leaving out terminally differentiated effector memory CD45RA+ cells. Profiling relied on immunoSEQ multiplex PCR, and the TCRdb table lists in-frame clones only, not all of them. In the table there are a few million clones, 80% to 95% of which are singletons. Note on this clone: Its antigen remains unidentified.

The CDR3 has 19 residues. Germline V gene lookup returns CDR1 MDHEN and CDR2 SYDVKM. The ends were cut back, 8 bases at V and 6 bases at J, with 31 bases in the middle. The TCR sequence derives from a man aged 18 to 30 in good health. Some clones in this sample may be carry-over from other donors' samples. Specimen: naive CD8+ T cells from PBMCs. The V gene is TRBV28, the J gene TRBJ2-2; D perhaps matches TRBD2 (6 bases). CDR3 DNA sequence: TGTGCCAGCGCCCCGGTTTCGTCCCCCATGCGAGGGAGGTCCGGGGAGCTGTTTTTT. Encoded protein: CASAPVSSPMRGRSGELFF.